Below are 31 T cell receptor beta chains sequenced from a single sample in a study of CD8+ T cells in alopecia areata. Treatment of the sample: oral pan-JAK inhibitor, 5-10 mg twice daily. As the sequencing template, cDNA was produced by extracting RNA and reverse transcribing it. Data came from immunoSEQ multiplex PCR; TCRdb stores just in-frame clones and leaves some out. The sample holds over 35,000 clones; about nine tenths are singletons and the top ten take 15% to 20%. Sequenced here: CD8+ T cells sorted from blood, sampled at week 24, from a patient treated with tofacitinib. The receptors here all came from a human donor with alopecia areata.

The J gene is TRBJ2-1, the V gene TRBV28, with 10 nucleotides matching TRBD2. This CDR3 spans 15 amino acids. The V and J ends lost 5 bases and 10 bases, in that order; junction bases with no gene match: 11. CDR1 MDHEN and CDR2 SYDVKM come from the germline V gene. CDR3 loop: CASSTPGLAFYEQFF. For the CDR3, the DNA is TGTGCCAGCAGTACTCCGGGACTAGCGTTTTACGAGCAGTTCTTC.

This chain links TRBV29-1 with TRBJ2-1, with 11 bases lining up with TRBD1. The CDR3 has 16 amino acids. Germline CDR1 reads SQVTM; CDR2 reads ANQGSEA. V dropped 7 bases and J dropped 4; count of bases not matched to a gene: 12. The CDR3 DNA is TGCAGCGCTAACCCGGGACAGGGGGAAAAATACAATGAGCAGTTCTTC. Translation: CSANPGQGEKYNEQFF.

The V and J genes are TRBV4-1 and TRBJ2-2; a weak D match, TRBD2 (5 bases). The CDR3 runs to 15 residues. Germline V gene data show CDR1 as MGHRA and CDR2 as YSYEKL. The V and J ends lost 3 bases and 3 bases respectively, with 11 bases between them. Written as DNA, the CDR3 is TGCGCCAGCAGCCACGTGTACGGGGACACCGGGGAGCTGTTTTTT. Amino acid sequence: CASSHVYGDTGELFF.

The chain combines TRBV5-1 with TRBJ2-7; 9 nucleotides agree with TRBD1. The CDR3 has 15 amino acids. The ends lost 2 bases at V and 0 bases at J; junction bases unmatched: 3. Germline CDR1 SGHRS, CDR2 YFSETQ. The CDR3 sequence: CASSFYRGHSYEQYF. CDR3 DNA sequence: TGCGCCAGCAGCTTCTACAGGGGGCACTCCTACGAGCAGTACTTC. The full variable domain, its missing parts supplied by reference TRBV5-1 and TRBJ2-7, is KAGVTQTPRYLIKTRGQQVTLSCSPISGHRSVSWYQQTPGQGLQFLFEYFSETQRNKGNFPGRFSGRQFSNSRSEMNVSTLELGDSALYLCASSFYRGHSYEQYFGPGTRLTVT.

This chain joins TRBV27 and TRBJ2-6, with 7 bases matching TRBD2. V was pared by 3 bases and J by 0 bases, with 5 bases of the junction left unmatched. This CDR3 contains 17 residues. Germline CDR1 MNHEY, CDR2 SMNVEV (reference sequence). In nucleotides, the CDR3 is TGTGCCAGCAGTTTGACTAGCAGTAGCTCTGGGGCCAACGTCCTGACTTTC. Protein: CASSLTSSSSGANVLTF. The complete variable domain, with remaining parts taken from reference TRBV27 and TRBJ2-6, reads EAQVTQNPRYLITVTGKKLTVTCSQNMNHEYMSWYRQDPGLGLRQIYYSMNVEVTDKGDVPEGYKVSRKEKRNFPLILESPSPNQTSLYFCASSLTSSSSGANVLTFGAGSRLTVL.

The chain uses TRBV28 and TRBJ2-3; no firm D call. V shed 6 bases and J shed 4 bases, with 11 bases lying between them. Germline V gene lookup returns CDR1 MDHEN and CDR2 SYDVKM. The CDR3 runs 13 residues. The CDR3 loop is CASRRPRADTQYF. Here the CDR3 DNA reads TGTGCCAGCAGAAGGCCAAGAGCAGATACGCAGTATTTT.

DNA of the CDR3: TGTGCCAGTAGTATAGACCCAGATACGCAGTATTTT. Its protein product is CASSIDPDTQYF. This chain links TRBV19 with TRBJ2-3; D is ambiguous. The CDR3 is 12 residues long. V lost 0 bases, J lost 4 bases, and 2 bases lay in between. From germline, CDR1 is LNHDA and CDR2 SQIVND (reference sequence).

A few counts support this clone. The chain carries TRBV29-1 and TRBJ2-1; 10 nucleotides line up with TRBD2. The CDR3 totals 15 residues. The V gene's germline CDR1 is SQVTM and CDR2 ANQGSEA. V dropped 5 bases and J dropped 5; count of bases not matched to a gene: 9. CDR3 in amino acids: CSVSGGALFHNEQFF. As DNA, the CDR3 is TGCAGCGTTAGCGGGGGGGCCCTATTCCACAATGAGCAGTTCTTC.

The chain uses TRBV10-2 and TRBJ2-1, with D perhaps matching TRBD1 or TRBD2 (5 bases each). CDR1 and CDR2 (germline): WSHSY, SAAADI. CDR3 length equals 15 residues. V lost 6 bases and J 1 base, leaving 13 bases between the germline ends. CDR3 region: CASRGDVSSYNEQFF. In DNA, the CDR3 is TGCGCCAGCAGGGGGGACGTCTCATCCTACAATGAGCAGTTCTTC.

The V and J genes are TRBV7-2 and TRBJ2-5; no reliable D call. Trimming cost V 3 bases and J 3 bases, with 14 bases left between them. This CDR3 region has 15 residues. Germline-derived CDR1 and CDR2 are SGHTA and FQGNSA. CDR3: CASSFVLWTEETQYF. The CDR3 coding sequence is TGTGCCAGCAGCTTTGTTTTGTGGACGGAAGAGACCCAGTACTTC.

The CDR3 DNA reads TGTGCCTGGAGTACAGATTACACCGGGGAGCTGTTTTTT. Amino acids: CAWSTDYTGELFF. The chain uses TRBV30 and TRBJ2-2; no clear D gene. The CDR3 contains 13 residues. V lost 2 bases and J 3 bases, leaving 7 bases between the germline ends. Germline CDR1 GTSNPN, CDR2 SVGIG (reference sequence).

The CDR3 sequence is CASSRNGDTGIGQFF. DNA of the CDR3: TGTGCCAGCAGTCGAAACGGGGACACAGGGATCGGGCAGTTCTTC. V usage is TRBV27 and J usage is TRBJ2-1, with a possible D match to TRBD1 (6 bases). The CDR3 contains 15 residues. V was shortened by 5 bases and J by 12 bases, with 23 bases between the two germline ends. Per germline, CDR1 MNHEY and CDR2 SMNVEV (reference sequence).

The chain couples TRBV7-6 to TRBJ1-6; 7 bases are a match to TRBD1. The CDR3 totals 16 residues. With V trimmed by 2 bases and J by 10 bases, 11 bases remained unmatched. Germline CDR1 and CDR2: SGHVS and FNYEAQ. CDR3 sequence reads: CASSLWGTEFWSPLHF. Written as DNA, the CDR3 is TGTGCCAGCAGCTTATGGGGGACAGAGTTTTGGTCACCCCTCCACTTT.

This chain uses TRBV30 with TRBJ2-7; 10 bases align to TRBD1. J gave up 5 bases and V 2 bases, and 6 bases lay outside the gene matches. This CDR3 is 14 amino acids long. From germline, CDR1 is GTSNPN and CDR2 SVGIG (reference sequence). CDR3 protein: CAWSFGQGVNEQYF. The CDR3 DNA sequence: TGTGCCTGGAGTTTCGGACAGGGGGTGAACGAGCAGTACTTC.

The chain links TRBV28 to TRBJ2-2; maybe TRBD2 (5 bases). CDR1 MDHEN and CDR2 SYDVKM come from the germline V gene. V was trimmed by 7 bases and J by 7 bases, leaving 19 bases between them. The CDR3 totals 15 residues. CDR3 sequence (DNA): TGTGCCAGCACCTTTCTCGGGAATTCGGGCGGGGAGCTGTTTTTT. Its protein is CASTFLGNSGGELFF.

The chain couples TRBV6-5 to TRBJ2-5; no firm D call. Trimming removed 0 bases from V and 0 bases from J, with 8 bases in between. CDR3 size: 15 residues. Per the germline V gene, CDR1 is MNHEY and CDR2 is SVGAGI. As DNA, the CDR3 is TGTGCCAGCAGTTACTCCTGGGCGGACCAAGAGACCCAGTACTTC. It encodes CASSYSWADQETQYF.

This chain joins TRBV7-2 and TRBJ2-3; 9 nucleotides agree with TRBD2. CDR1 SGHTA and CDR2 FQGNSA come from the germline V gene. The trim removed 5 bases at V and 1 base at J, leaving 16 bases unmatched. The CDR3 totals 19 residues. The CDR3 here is CASSLDYRAGGPGTDTQYF. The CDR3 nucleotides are TGTGCCAGCAGCCTAGACTACCGCGCGGGGGGGCCGGGCACAGATACGCAGTATTTT.

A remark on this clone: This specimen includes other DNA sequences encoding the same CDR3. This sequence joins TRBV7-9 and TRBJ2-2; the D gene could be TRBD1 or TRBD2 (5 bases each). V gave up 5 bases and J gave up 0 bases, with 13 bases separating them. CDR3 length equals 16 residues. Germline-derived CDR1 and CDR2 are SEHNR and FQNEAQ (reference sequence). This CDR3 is CASSPREGTNTGELFF. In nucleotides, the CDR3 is TGTGCCAGCAGCCCTCGCGAGGGGACGAACACCGGGGAGCTGTTTTTT.

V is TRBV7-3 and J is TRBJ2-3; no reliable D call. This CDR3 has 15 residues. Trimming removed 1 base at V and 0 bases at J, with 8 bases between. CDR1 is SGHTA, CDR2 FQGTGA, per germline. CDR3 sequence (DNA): TGTGCCAGCAGCTTAATGGACGGTAGCACAGATACGCAGTATTTT. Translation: CASSLMDGSTDTQYF.

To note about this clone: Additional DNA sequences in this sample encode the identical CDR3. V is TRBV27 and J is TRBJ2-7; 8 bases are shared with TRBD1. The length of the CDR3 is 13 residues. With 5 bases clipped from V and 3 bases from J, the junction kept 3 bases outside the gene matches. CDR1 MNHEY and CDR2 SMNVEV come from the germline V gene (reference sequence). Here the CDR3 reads CASSPGTGYEQYF. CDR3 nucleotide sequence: TGTGCCAGCAGTCCCGGGACAGGCTACGAGCAGTACTTC.

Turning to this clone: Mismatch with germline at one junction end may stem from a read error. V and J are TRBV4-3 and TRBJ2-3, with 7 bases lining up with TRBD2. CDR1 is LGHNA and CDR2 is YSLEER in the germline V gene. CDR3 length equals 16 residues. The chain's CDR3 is CASSQGSGASTDMQYF. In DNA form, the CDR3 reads TGCGCCAGCAGCCAAGGGAGCGGGGCGAGCACAGATATGCAGTATTTT.

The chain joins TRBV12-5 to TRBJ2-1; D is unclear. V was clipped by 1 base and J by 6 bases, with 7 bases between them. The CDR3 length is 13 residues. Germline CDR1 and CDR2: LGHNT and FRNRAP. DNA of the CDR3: TGTGCTAGTGGTTTGGAGCCTTCCAATGAGCAGTTCTTC. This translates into CASGLEPSNEQFF. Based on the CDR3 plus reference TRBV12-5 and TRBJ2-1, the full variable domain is DARVTQTPRHKVTEMGQEVTMRCQPILGHNTVFWYRQTMMQGLELLAYFRNRAPLDDSGMPKDRFSAEMPDATLATLKIQPSEPRDSAVYFCASGLEPSNEQFFGPGTRLTVL.

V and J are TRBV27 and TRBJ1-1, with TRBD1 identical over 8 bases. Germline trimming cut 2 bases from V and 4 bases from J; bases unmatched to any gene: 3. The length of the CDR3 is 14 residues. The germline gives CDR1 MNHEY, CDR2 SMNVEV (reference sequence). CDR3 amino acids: CASSLQGASTEAFF. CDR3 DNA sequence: TGTGCCAGCAGTTTACAGGGGGCAAGCACTGAAGCTTTCTTT.

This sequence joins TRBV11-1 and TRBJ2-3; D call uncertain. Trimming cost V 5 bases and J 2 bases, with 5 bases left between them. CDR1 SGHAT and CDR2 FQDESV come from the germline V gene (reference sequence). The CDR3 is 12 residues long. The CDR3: CASSHFTDTQYF. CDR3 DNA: TGTGCCAGCAGCCATTTCACAGATACGCAGTATTTT.

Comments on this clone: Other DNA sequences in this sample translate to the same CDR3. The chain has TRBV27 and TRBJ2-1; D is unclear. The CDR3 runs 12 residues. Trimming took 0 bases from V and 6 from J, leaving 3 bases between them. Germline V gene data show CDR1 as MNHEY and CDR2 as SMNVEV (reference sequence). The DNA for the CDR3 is TGTGCCAGCAGTTTATCTGGCAATGAGCAGTTCTTC. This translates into CASSLSGNEQFF.

CDR3 coding DNA: TGTGCCACCAAAGGGACAGGTCTCAGCGAGCAGTACTTC. This translates into CATKGTGLSEQYF. The chain recombines TRBV15 with TRBJ2-7, with 8 bases that match TRBD1. Per germline, CDR1 LNHNV and CDR2 YYDKDF (reference sequence). The V gene end was trimmed by 7 bases and the J gene end by 6 bases; junction bases not matched to a gene: 8. This CDR3 comprises 13 residues.

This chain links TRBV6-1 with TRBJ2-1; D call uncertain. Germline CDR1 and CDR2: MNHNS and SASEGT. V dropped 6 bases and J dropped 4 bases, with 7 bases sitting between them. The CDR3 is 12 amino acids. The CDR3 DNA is TGTGCCAGCAGGAACAAGTACAATGAGCAGTTCTTC. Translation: CASRNKYNEQFF.

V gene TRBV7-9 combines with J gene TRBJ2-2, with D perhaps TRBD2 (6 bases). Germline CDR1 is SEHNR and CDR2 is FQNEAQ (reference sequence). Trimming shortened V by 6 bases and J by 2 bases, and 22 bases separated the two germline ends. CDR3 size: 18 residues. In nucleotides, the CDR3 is TGTGCCAGCAGTAGGGACTCGGCCCTGCTGGAAAACACCGGGGAGCTGTTTTTT. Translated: CASSRDSALLENTGELFF.

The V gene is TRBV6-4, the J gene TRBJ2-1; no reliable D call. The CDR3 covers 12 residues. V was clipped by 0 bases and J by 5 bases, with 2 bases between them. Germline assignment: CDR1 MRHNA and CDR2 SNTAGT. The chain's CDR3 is CASSDSNNEQFF. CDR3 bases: TGTGCCAGCAGTGACTCTAACAATGAGCAGTTCTTC.

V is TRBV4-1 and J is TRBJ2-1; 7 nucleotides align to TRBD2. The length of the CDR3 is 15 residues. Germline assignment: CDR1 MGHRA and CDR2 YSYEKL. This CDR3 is CASRSRLAVYNEQFF. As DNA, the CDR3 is TGCGCTAGCCGAAGTCGGCTAGCGGTCTACAATGAGCAGTTCTTC.

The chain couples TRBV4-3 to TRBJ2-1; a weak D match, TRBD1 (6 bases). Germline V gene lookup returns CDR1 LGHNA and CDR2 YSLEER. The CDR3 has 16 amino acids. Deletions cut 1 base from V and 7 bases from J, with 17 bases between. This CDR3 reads CASSQGAAEGGNEQFF. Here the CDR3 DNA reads TGCGCCAGCAGCCAAGGGGCGGCGGAAGGGGGAAATGAGCAGTTCTTC.